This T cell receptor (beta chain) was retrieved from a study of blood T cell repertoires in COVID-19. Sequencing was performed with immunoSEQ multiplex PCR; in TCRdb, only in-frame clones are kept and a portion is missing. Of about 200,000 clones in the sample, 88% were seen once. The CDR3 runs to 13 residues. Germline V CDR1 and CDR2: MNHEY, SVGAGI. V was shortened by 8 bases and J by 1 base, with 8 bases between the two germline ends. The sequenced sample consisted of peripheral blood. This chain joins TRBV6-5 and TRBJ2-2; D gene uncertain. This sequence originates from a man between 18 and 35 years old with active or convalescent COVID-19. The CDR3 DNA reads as TGTGCCAGCGGCCGTTTGAACACCGGGGAGCTGTTTTTT. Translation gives CASGRLNTGELFF.